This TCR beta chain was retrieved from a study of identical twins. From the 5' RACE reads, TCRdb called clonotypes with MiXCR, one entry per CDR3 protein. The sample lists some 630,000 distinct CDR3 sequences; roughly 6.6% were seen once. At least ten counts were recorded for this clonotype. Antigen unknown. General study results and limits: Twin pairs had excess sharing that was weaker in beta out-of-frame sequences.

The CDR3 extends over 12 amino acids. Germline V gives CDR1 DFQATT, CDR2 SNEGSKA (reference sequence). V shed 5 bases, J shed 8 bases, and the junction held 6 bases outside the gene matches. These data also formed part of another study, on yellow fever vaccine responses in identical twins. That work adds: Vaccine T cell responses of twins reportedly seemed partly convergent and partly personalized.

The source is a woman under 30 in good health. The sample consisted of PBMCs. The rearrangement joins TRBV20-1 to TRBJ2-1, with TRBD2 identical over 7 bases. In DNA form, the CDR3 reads TGCAGTGCTCCTCAGCGGGACCATGAGCAGTTCTTC. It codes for CSAPQRDHEQFF.